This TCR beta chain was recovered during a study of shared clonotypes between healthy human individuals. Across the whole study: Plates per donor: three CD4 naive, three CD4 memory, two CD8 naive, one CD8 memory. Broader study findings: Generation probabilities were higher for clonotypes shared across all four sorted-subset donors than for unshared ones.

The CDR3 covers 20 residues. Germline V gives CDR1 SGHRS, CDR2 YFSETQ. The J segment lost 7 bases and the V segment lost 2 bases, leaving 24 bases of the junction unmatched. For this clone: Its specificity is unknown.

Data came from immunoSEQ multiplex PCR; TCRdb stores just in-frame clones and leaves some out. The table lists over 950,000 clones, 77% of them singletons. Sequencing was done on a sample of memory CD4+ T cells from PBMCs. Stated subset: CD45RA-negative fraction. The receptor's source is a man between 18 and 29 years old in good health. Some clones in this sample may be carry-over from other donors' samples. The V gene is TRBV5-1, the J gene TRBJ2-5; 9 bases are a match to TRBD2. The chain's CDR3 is CASSFAASGQREAPYRTQYF. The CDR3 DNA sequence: TGCGCCAGCAGCTTTGCGGCTAGTGGTCAGCGGGAGGCCCCGTATCGGACCCAGTACTTC.